This is a list of T cell receptor beta chains from one sample in a study of blood T cell repertoires in COVID-19. The method was immunoSEQ multiplex PCR; TCRdb's version includes in-frame clones alone and lacks a portion of them. The table lists tens of thousands of clones, roughly 84% of them singletons. Input material: peripheral blood. All receptors come from a man older than 75 with active COVID-19. Both conserved end residues are part of each CDR3. D genes are given only for firm matches. Expanded clones are given a class, and other clones once, few, many or no size at all.

>TRBV3-1/TRBV3-2|TRBJ2-1|-|TRBD2
CASSRSGAQRNEQFF
TGTGCCAGCAGTCGTAGCGGGGCCCAGAGGAATGAGCAGTTCTTC
>TRBV3-1/TRBV3-2|TRBJ2-1|-|TRBD1
CASSHRQGPLNEQFF
TGTGCCAGCAGCCATAGACAGGGGCCTTTGAATGAGCAGTTCTTC
>TRBV7-9|TRBJ1-1|-|-
CASSPDGGGTEAFF
TGTGCCAGCAGCCCGGACGGGGGTGGAACTGAAGCTTTCTTT
>TRBV11-2|TRBJ1-1|-|TRBD1
CASSLGQGHTEAFF
TGTGCCAGCAGCTTAGGACAGGGTCACACTGAAGCTTTCTTT
>TRBV3-1/TRBV3-2|TRBJ2-6|-|-
CASRASGANVLTF
TGTGCCAGCAGAGCCTCTGGGGCCAACGTCCTGACTTTC
>TRBV10-3|TRBJ2-7|-|TRBD2
CAIRGGSGRSSYEQYF
TGTGCCATCAGGGGGGGTAGCGGGAGGAGCTCCTACGAGCAGTACTTC
>TRBV6-9|TRBJ2-2|once|-
CASSYSSTGELFF
TGTGCCAGCAGTTATTCTAGTACCGGGGAGCTGTTTTTT
>TRBV12-5|TRBJ1-5|-|TRBD1
CASGLGQGFDNQPQHF
TGTGCTAGTGGTTTGGGACAGGGCTTTGACAATCAGCCCCAGCATTTT
>TRBV5-4|TRBJ1-6|-|TRBD1
CASSLDRGSSPLHF
TGTGCCAGCAGCCTGGACAGGGGGTCCTCACCCCTCCACTTT
>TRBV7-2|TRBJ2-1|-|TRBD2
CASSFAVAGGRNEQFF
TGTGCCAGCAGCTTCGCCGTAGCGGGAGGGAGGAATGAGCAGTTCTTC
>TRBV7-3|TRBJ2-6|-|-
CASSLGGNSGANVLTF
TGTGCCAGCAGCTTGGGAGGTAACTCTGGGGCCAACGTCCTGACTTTC
>TRBV7-2|TRBJ2-5|-|TRBD1
CASSSYRGIGETQYF
TGTGCCAGCAGCTCTTACAGGGGAATCGGGGAGACCCAGTACTTC
>TRBV21-1|TRBJ1-5|-|-
CASSKAVGTDNQPQHF
TGTGCCAGCAGCAAAGCGGTGGGGACAGATAACCAGCCCCAGCATTTT
>TRBV7-8|TRBJ2-1|-|-
CASSLRRGADEQFF
TGTGCCAGCAGCTTAAGACGAGGCGCCGATGAGCAGTTCTTC
>TRBV7-2|TRBJ2-7|-|-
CASSLGGGAGEQYF
TGTGCCAGCAGCTTAGGGGGAGGCGCGGGCGAGCAGTACTTC
>TRBV12-3/TRBV12-4|TRBJ2-5|-|TRBD1
CASSKTGTETQYF
TGTGCCAGCAGCAAGACAGGGACAGAGACCCAGTACTTC
>TRBV5-1|TRBJ2-7|-|TRBD1
CASSVGTGNSYEQYF
TGCGCCAGCAGCGTCGGGACAGGTAATTCCTACGAGCAGTACTTC
>TRBV2|TRBJ1-1|-|-
CASSLSMNTEAFF
TGTGCCAGCAGTCTAAGCATGAACACTGAAGCTTTCTTT